The 21 T cell receptor beta chains below all came from one sample that was sequenced in a study of blood T cell repertoires in COVID-19. Only in-frame clones appear in the TCRdb table, and some are missing; sequencing was by immunoSEQ multiplex PCR. The repertoire consists of about 200,000 clones, with around 81% occurring once and the leading ten covering around 5.8%. The specimen sequenced was peripheral blood. The receptors were gathered from a woman between 70 and 85 years old with acute or convalescent COVID-19.

This clone has only one observation. The genes are TRBV2 and TRBJ2-5; D not certain. The CDR3 runs 13 residues. CDR1 is SNHLY and CDR2 is FYNNEI in the germline V gene. V was shortened by 3 bases and J by 2 bases, with 7 bases between the two germline ends. CDR3 nucleotides: TGTGCCAGCAGTGAGTTCCAGCAAGAGACCCAGTACTTC. Translated, it gives CASSEFQQETQYF. The full variable domain, in which reference TRBV2 and TRBJ2-5 provide the parts outside the CDR3, is EPEVTQTPSHQVTQMGQEVILRCVPISNHLYFYWYRQILGQKVEFLVSFYNNEISEKSEIFDDQFSVERPDGSNFTLKIRSTKLEDSAMYFCASSEFQQETQYFGPGTRLLVL.

The J gene is TRBJ2-3, the V gene TRBV21-1; the table names TRBD2, a call not compared with the DNA. TRBV21-1 is a listed pseudogene. The CDR3 extends over 19 amino acids. This chain's CDR3 is CASRRRLAGGWAHTDTQYF. The CDR3 DNA reads as TGTGCCAGCAGGAGAAGACTAGCGGGAGGTTGGGCACACACAGATACGCAGTATTTT.

This chain uses TRBV19 with TRBJ2-1; 12 nucleotides agree with TRBD2. V was pared by 2 bases and J by 0 bases, with 2 bases of the junction left unmatched. CDR3 length equals 17 residues. CDR1 is LNHDA and CDR2 is SQIVND in the germline V gene (reference sequence). This chain's CDR3 is CASSIKTSGSSYNEQFF. The DNA of the CDR3 is TGTGCCAGTAGTATAAAGACTAGCGGGAGCTCCTACAATGAGCAGTTCTTC.

The chain links TRBV5-1 to TRBJ2-2; D is perhaps TRBD2 (6 bases). Trimming removed 4 bases from V and 0 bases from J, with 13 bases in between. The CDR3 contains 16 residues. Germline loops: CDR1 SGHRS, CDR2 YFSETQ. Here the CDR3 reads CASSGASAANTGELFF. As DNA, the CDR3 is TGCGCCAGCAGCGGCGCTAGCGCCGCGAACACCGGGGAGCTGTTTTTT.

The rearrangement joins TRBV27 to TRBJ2-7; D is uncertain. V gave up 4 bases and J gave up 0 bases, with 13 bases separating them. The germline V gene has CDR1 MNHEY and CDR2 SMNVEV (reference sequence). CDR3 size: 15 residues. As DNA, the CDR3 is TGTGCCAGCAGTTACCGAGGCGGCAGCTCCTACGAGCAGTACTTC. It encodes CASSYRGGSSYEQYF.

This clone was seen a single time. The chain recombines TRBV20-1 with TRBJ1-1, with a tentative D call TRBD1 (6 bases). The V end lost 5 bases, the J end lost 3 bases, and 7 bases lay between the germline ends. The CDR3 consists of 11 residues. Germline lookup yields CDR1 DFQATT and CDR2 SNEGSKA (reference sequence). The DNA for the CDR3 is TGCAGTGCTGCAGGGGACACTGAAGCTTTCTTT. Amino acid sequence: CSAAGDTEAFF.

This sequence joins TRBV10-3 and TRBJ1-2; possible D gene TRBD1, 5 bases. Between the trimmed V and J ends, which lost 10 bases and 4 bases, there was a span of 16 bases. Per germline, CDR1 ENHRY and CDR2 SYGVKD. This CDR3 contains 13 residues. The chain's CDR3 is CATSRVPAYGYTF. For the CDR3, the DNA is TGTGCCACCAGCAGGGTTCCCGCCTATGGCTACACCTTC.

The chain combines TRBV9 with TRBJ1-3; D call uncertain. CDR3 length: 18 amino acids. Deletions cut 1 base from V and 0 bases from J, with 17 bases between. The germline CDR1 and CDR2 sequences are SGDLS and YYNGEE. The CDR3 DNA reads TGTGCCAGCAGCGTAAATCGGGTCAGCCCTAGCTCTGGAAACACCATATATTTT. This sequence encodes CASSVNRVSPSSGNTIYF. Variable domain in full (rest from reference TRBV9 and TRBJ1-3): DSGVTQTPKHLITATGQRVTLRCSPRSGDLSVYWYQQSLDQGLQFLIQYYNGEERAKGNILERFSAQQFPDLHSELNLSSLELGDSALYFCASSVNRVSPSSGNTIYFGEGSWLTVV.

This rearrangement joins TRBV23-1 to TRBJ2-7; the match to TRBD2 covers 11 bases. TRBV23-1 is classed as an ORF, of uncertain function. V lost 9 bases, J lost 0 bases, and 10 bases stayed unmatched. The CDR3 consists of 16 residues. CDR3 loop: CASRGLAGGSSYEQYF. CDR3 bases: TGCGCCAGTAGAGGTCTAGCGGGAGGAAGCTCCTACGAGCAGTACTTC.

This clone was detected a few times. The gene calls are TRBV9 and TRBJ1-3; D is unresolved. The CDR3 loop spans 16 amino acids. Germline V gives CDR1 SGDLS, CDR2 YYNGEE. Trimming pared 4 bases from V and 0 bases from J, leaving 14 bases between. The CDR3 protein is CASSPYSDTSGNTIYF. CDR3 sequence (DNA): TGTGCCAGCAGCCCATACTCCGACACCTCTGGAAACACCATATATTTT.

The rearrangement joins TRBV11-2 to TRBJ2-7, with 8 bases lining up with TRBD1. The CDR3 extends over 12 amino acids. The V gene's germline CDR1 is SGHAT and CDR2 FQNNGV. Trimming at V came to 3 bases and at J to 5 bases, leaving 0 bases not matched to a gene. The CDR3 here is CASSLTGDEQYF. The DNA of the CDR3 is TGTGCCAGCAGCTTGACAGGGGACGAGCAGTACTTC.

This chain uses TRBV3-1 (or the pseudogene TRBV3-2) with TRBJ1-1; TRBD1 aligns across 7 bases. V shed 4 bases and J 1 base; nucleotides not matched to a gene: 9. The germline V gene encodes CDR1 LGHDT and CDR2 YNNKEL (reference sequence). The CDR3 consists of 16 residues. CDR3 amino acids: CASSPPGGTENTEAFF. The CDR3, as DNA: TGTGCCAGCAGCCCACCAGGGGGGACGGAGAACACTGAAGCTTTCTTT.

CDR3 nucleotide sequence: TGTGCCAGCAGTGAACTGGGACAGGGGGTCGAAAAACTGTTTTTT. It specifies CASSELGQGVEKLFF. The genes are TRBV25-1 and TRBJ1-4, with 11 nucleotides matching TRBD1. The CDR3 spans 15 residues. V lost 2 bases and J lost 8; bases outside the gene matches: 4. Per germline, CDR1 MGHDK and CDR2 SYGVNS.

There are a few counts of this clone. The chain employs TRBV3-1 (or the pseudogene TRBV3-2) and TRBJ2-6, with 13 bases matching TRBD2. Germline CDR1 and CDR2: LGHDT and YNNKEL (reference sequence). This CDR3 spans 17 amino acids. V lost 5 bases to trimming and J lost 3 bases; unmatched junction nucleotides: 4. In nucleotides, the CDR3 is TGTGCCAGCAGCGGACTAGCGGGAGTCCATGGGGCCAACGTCCTGACTTTC. This encodes CASSGLAGVHGANVLTF.

The rearrangement joins TRBV7-2 to TRBJ2-1, with D perhaps TRBD2 (6 bases). Germline CDR1 is SGHTA and CDR2 is FQGNSA. CDR3 size: 15 residues. Trimming removed 4 bases from V and 6 bases from J, with 16 bases in between. CDR3 amino acids: CASSSDGRLFNEQFF. CDR3 nucleotides: TGTGCCAGCAGCTCTGACGGGAGATTGTTCAATGAGCAGTTCTTC.

The chain is built from TRBV2 and TRBJ1-1; perhaps TRBD1 as D (6 bases). Germline V lookup: CDR1 SNHLY, CDR2 FYNNEI. The germline V and J ends were trimmed by 5 bases and 0 bases, with 22 bases remaining between them. This CDR3 region has 18 residues. CDR3 sequence reads: CASSMARTAEFMNTEAFF. DNA for the CDR3: TGTGCCAGCAGTATGGCAAGGACAGCGGAATTTATGAACACTGAAGCTTTCTTT.

This chain uses TRBV20-1 with TRBJ2-7, with D unresolved. Per the germline V gene, CDR1 is DFQATT and CDR2 is SNEGSKA (reference sequence). V dropped 3 bases and J dropped 0 bases, with 15 bases sitting between them. The CDR3 loop spans 15 amino acids. The CDR3 region is CSASRGPQSSYEQYF. CDR3 DNA sequence: TGCAGTGCTAGTCGAGGCCCCCAAAGCTCCTACGAGCAGTACTTC.

The rearrangement links TRBV27 to TRBJ2-3; 9 bases map to TRBD2. Per the germline V gene, CDR1 is MNHEY and CDR2 is SMNVEV (reference sequence). Trimming removed 3 bases from V and 4 bases from J; junction bases left unmatched: 5. The CDR3 has 15 amino acids. As DNA, the CDR3 is TGTGCCAGCAGTTTTAGCGGGAGTGTGGCAGATACGCAGTATTTT. Its translation: CASSFSGSVADTQYF.

The chain uses TRBV11-3 and TRBJ1-4, with TRBD1 matching over 7 bases. Germline V gene lookup returns CDR1 SGHNT and CDR2 YENEEA. The CDR3 spans 15 residues. J was trimmed by 6 bases and V by 7 bases; bases with no gene match: 11. CDR3 amino acids: CASTFTGQADEKLFF. The CDR3 bases are TGTGCCAGCACCTTCACCGGACAGGCGGATGAAAAACTGTTTTTT.

This clone was picked up a small number of times. The V gene is TRBV24-1, the J gene TRBJ2-3; TRBD1 matches at 10 bases. This CDR3 region has 16 residues. V was pared by 3 bases and J by 4 bases, with 6 bases of the junction left unmatched. Germline CDR1 KGHDR, CDR2 SFDVKD. The CDR3 region has the DNA TGTGCCACCAGTGATCCCAGGACAGGGGGATCAGATACGCAGTATTTT. Amino acids: CATSDPRTGGSDTQYF.

The rearrangement joins TRBV7-9 to TRBJ2-4; TRBD1 agrees at 12 bases. With V trimmed by 5 bases and J by 1 base, 12 bases remained unmatched. Germline loops: CDR1 SEHNR, CDR2 FQNEAQ (reference sequence). The CDR3 extends over 19 amino acids. For the CDR3, the DNA is TGTGCCAGCAGCGCCACCGGGACAGGGGGCCTGGGGGCCAAAAACATTCAGTACTTC. This translates into CASSATGTGGLGAKNIQYF.